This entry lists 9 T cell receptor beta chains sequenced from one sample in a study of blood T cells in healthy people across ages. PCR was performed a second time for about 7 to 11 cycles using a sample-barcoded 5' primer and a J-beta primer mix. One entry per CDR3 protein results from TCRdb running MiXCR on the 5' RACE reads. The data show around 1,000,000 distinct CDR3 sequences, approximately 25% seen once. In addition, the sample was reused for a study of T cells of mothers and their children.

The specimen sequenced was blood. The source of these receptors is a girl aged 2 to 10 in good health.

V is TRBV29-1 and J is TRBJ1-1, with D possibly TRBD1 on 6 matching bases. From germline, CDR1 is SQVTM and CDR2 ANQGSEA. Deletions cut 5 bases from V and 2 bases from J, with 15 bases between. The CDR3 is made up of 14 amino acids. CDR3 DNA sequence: TGCAGCGTTAGGGGGAGGACAGATAACACTGAAGCTTTCTTT. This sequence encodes CSVRGRTDNTEAFF.

The CDR3 is CAISSAGGLNNEQFF. In nucleotides, the CDR3 is TGTGCCATCAGTTCCGCGGGGGGACTAAACAATGAGCAGTTCTTC. The chain is built from TRBV10-3 and TRBJ2-1; TRBD2 agrees at 8 bases. This CDR3 has 15 amino acids. CDR1 and CDR2 from the germline V gene are ENHRY and SYGVKD. V dropped 5 bases and J dropped 5; count of bases not matched to a gene: 8.

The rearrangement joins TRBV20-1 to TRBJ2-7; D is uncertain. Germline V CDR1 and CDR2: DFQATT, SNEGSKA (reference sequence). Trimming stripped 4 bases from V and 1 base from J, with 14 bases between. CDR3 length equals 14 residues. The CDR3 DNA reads TGCAGTGCTAAGGACCCGGGTAGTTCCTACGAGCAGTACTTC. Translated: CSAKDPGSSYEQYF.

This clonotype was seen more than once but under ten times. The CDR3 loop is CSVVDSYGYTF. For the CDR3, the DNA is TGCAGCGTTGTAGACAGCTATGGCTACACCTTC. V gene TRBV29-1 combines with J gene TRBJ1-2, with D possibly TRBD1 on 5 matching bases. V lost 4 bases and J 4 bases, leaving 7 bases between the germline ends. The CDR3 totals 11 residues. CDR1 SQVTM and CDR2 ANQGSEA come from the germline V gene.

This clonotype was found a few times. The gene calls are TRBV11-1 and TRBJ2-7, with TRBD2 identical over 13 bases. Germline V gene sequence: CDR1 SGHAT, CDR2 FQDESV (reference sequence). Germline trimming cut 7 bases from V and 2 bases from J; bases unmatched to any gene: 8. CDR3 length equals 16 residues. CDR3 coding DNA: TGTGCCAGCACCCCGAGACTAGCGGGAGGAACCTACGAGCAGTACTTC. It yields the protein CASTPRLAGGTYEQYF. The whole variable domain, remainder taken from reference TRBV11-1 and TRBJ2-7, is EAEVAQSPRYKITEKSQAVAFWCDPISGHATLYWYRQILGQGPELLVQFQDESVVDDSQLPKDRFSAERLKGVDSTLKIQPAELGDSAMYLCASTPRLAGGTYEQYFGPGTRLTVT.

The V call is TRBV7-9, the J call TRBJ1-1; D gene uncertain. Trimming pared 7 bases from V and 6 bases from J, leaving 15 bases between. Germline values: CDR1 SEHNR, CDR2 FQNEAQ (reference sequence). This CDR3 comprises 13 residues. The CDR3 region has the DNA TGTGCCAGCACCCCTTCGGCGGTCGCTGAAGCTTTCTTT. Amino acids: CASTPSAVAEAFF. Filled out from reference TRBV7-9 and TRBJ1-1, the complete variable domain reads DTGVSQNPRHKITKRGQNVTFRCDPISEHNRLYWYRQTLGQGPEFLTYFQNEAQLEKSRLLSDRFSAERPKGSFSTLEIQRTEQGDSAMYLCASTPSAVAEAFFGQGTRLTVV.

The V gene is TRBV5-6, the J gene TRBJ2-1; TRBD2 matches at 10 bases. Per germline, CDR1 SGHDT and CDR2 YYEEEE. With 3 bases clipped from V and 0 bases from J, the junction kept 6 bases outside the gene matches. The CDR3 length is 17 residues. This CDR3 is CASSWLAGDRSYNEQFF. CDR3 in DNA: TGTGCCAGCAGCTGGCTAGCGGGGGATCGCTCCTACAATGAGCAGTTCTTC. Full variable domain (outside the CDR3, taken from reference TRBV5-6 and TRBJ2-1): DAGVTQSPTHLIKTRGQQVTLRCSPKSGHDTVSWYQQALGQGPQFIFQYYEEEERQRGNFPDRFSGHQFPNYSSELNVNALLLGDSALYLCASSWLAGDRSYNEQFFGPGTRLTVL.

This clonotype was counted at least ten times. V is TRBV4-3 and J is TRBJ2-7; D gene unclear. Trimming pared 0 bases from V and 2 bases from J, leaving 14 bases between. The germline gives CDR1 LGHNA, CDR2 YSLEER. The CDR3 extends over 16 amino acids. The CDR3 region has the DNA TGCGCCAGCAGCCAAGAGTGGCCGATGGAAACCTACGAGCAGTACTTC. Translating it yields CASSQEWPMETYEQYF.

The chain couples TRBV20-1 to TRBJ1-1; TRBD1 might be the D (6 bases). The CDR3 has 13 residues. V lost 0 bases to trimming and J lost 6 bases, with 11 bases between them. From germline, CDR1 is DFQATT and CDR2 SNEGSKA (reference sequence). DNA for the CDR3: TGCAGTGCTAGAGATCCAGGGGACCCTGAAGCTTTCTTT. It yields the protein CSARDPGDPEAFF.